Below are 19 T cell receptor beta chains sequenced from a single sample in a study of naive and memory T cell subsets. General study findings and limits: Especially in CD8 cells, naive repertoires contained a few larger clonotypes, possibly CD45RA-re-expressing memory cells.

An equimolar mix of two oligonucleotides served as the beta constant-region primer for TRBC1 and TRBC2. Ligated cDNA was amplified by four rounds of PCR with nested alpha and beta constant-region primers and SP2. MiXCR, applied by TCRdb to the UMI-ligation and nested PCR reads, yields one record per CDR3 protein. The sample shows around 140,000 distinct CDR3 sequences, about 20% of them seen only once. These receptors' antigens are unknown. The sample comprised naive CD4+ T cells from blood. These receptors all come from a human donor in good health.

This clonotype was seen more than once but under ten times. The chain combines TRBV14 with TRBJ2-7, with D unclear. The CDR3 covers 16 residues. Germline assignment: CDR1 SGHDN and CDR2 FVKESK. The V gene lost 4 bases and the J gene lost 0 bases, with 16 bases spanning the gap. The CDR3 loop is CASSPRQGTASYEQYF. In DNA form, the CDR3 reads TGTGCCAGCAGCCCAAGACAAGGAACAGCCTCCTACGAGCAGTACTTC.

The table lists this clonotype with many counts. The chain joins TRBV28 to TRBJ2-1; TRBD1 agrees at 9 bases. V shed 3 bases and J 2 bases; nucleotides not matched to a gene: 8. The CDR3 has 17 amino acids. Germline values: CDR1 MDHEN, CDR2 SYDVKM. In nucleotides, the CDR3 is TGTGCCAGCAGTTTCGAATTGGGACAGGGCCCCTACAATGAGCAGTTCTTC. Encoded protein: CASSFELGQGPYNEQFF.

The chain has TRBV11-2 and TRBJ2-7, with 16 bases that match TRBD2. The CDR3 is 21 amino acids. The J segment lost 3 bases and the V segment lost 5 bases, leaving 19 bases of the junction unmatched. The germline gives CDR1 SGHAT, CDR2 FQNNGV. The CDR3 reads CASSRFHTGTSGRAVFYEQYF. The CDR3 DNA reads TGTGCCAGCAGCCGATTTCACACCGGGACTAGCGGGAGGGCGGTATTCTACGAGCAGTACTTC.

The gene calls are TRBV20-1 and TRBJ1-1; D gene unclear. Germline CDR1 reads DFQATT; CDR2 reads SNEGSKA (reference sequence). V lost 3 bases and J lost 0, with 8 bases in between. This CDR3 has 13 residues. CDR3 sequence (DNA): TGCAGTGCTAGTAGGGATATGAACACTGAAGCTTTCTTT. The encoded protein is CSASRDMNTEAFF.

CDR3 nucleotides: TGTGCCAGCAGTCCCGGGACAGGGGTCCCCGGGGAGCTGTTTTTT. It is translated as CASSPGTGVPGELFF. The rearrangement uses TRBV6-5 and TRBJ2-2, with 10 bases matching TRBD1. The CDR3 length is 15 residues. V shed 5 bases and J 6 bases; nucleotides not matched to a gene: 6. Per the germline V gene, CDR1 is MNHEY and CDR2 is SVGAGI.

This chain links TRBV11-3 with TRBJ2-1; weak D call: TRBD2 (6 bases). Deletions cut 0 bases from V and 1 base from J, with 7 bases between. Germline lookup yields CDR1 SGHNT and CDR2 YENEEA. The CDR3 has 15 residues. CDR3 coding DNA: TGTGCCAGCAGCTTAGACGGGAGATCCTACAATGAGCAGTTCTTC. Protein sequence: CASSLDGRSYNEQFF.

A few counts support this clonotype. J is TRBJ2-1 and V is TRBV20-1; TRBD2 might be the D (6 bases). Germline CDR1 and CDR2: DFQATT and SNEGSKA (reference sequence). This CDR3 contains 14 residues. The V gene lost 3 bases and the J gene lost 1 base, with 10 bases spanning the gap. This chain's CDR3 is CSARGTHSYNEQFF. Here the CDR3 DNA reads TGCAGTGCTAGGGGGACTCATTCCTACAATGAGCAGTTCTTC.

V gene TRBV2 combines with J gene TRBJ1-4; D unresolved. Deletions cut 6 bases from V and 7 bases from J, with 21 bases between. CDR3 length equals 16 residues. Germline lookup yields CDR1 SNHLY and CDR2 FYNNEI. CDR3 region: CASSFTPGGFSEKLFF. CDR3 bases: TGTGCCAGCAGCTTCACACCGGGAGGTTTTAGTGAAAAACTGTTTTTT.

This clonotype was recorded a few times. The chain carries TRBV3-1 and TRBJ2-1, with 13 bases that match TRBD2. Looked up from germline, CDR1 is LGHDT and CDR2 is YNNKEL (reference sequence). Germline trimming cut 3 bases from V and 3 bases from J; bases unmatched to any gene: 8. CDR3 size: 18 residues. CDR3 nucleotides: TGTGCCAGCAGCCATGGTCGGACTAGCGGGGGACACTACAATGAGCAGTTCTTC. Protein product: CASSHGRTSGGHYNEQFF.

This clonotype came up a few times. This chain links TRBV3-1 with TRBJ2-3, with D perhaps TRBD2 (6 bases). Germline-derived CDR1 and CDR2 are LGHDT and YNNKEL (reference sequence). CDR3 size: 14 residues. V gave up 2 bases and J gave up 3 bases, with 9 bases separating them. Here the CDR3 reads CASSQRGLTDTQYF. In DNA, the CDR3 is TGTGCCAGCAGCCAACGGGGACTTACAGATACGCAGTATTTT.

Only a few counts were recorded for this clonotype. The chain recombines TRBV6-6 with TRBJ2-7; 8 nucleotides align to TRBD1. Per the germline V gene, CDR1 is MNHNY and CDR2 is SVGAGI (reference sequence). With V trimmed by 2 bases and J by 6 bases, 12 bases remained unmatched. The CDR3 length is 16 residues. The CDR3, as DNA: TGTGCCAGCAGTTACACGCCCAGGGGGCGAGCCAGCGAGCAGTACTTC. It is translated as CASSYTPRGRASEQYF.

The table lists this clonotype with a few counts. The genes are TRBV27 and TRBJ2-6, with no clear D. The germline V gene encodes CDR1 MNHEY and CDR2 SMNVEV (reference sequence). V was pared by 3 bases and J by 2 bases, with 2 bases between. The CDR3 is 13 residues long. The CDR3 here is CASSFAGANVLTF. The CDR3 coding sequence is TGTGCCAGCAGTTTTGCTGGGGCCAACGTCCTGACTTTC. Using reference TRBV27 and TRBJ2-6 for the parts outside the CDR3, the full variable domain is EAQVTQNPRYLITVTGKKLTVTCSQNMNHEYMSWYRQDPGLGLRQIYYSMNVEVTDKGDVPEGYKVSRKEKRNFPLILESPSPNQTSLYFCASSFAGANVLTFGAGSRLTVL.

The chain employs TRBV9 and TRBJ1-4; D is undetermined. Germline-derived CDR1 and CDR2 are SGDLS and YYNGEE. The CDR3 runs 14 residues. Trimming shortened V by 0 bases and J by 8 bases, and 11 bases separated the two germline ends. CDR3 bases: TGTGCCAGCAGCGTAGGGCCGCGAGGGGAAAAACTGTTTTTT. This translates into CASSVGPRGEKLFF.

The DNA for the CDR3 is TGTGCTAGTGGTCGTGGACTAGCGGGATACACAGATACGCAGTATTTT. This codes for CASGRGLAGYTDTQYF. The gene calls are TRBV12-5 and TRBJ2-3; the match to TRBD2 covers 12 bases. With V trimmed by 5 bases and J by 2 bases, 5 bases remained unmatched. The CDR3 loop spans 16 amino acids. The germline gives CDR1 LGHNT, CDR2 FRNRAP.

J is TRBJ1-4 and V is TRBV3-1; D perhaps matches TRBD1 (5 bases). The germline gives CDR1 LGHDT, CDR2 YNNKEL (reference sequence). Trimming pared 4 bases from V and 0 bases from J, leaving 18 bases between. The CDR3 totals 18 residues. The CDR3 nucleotides are TGTGCCAGCAGCCCCTGGGGACGGGAGAGAGCAACTAATGAAAAACTGTTTTTT. It yields the protein CASSPWGRERATNEKLFF.

The chain links TRBV28 to TRBJ2-1; TRBD2 aligns across 10 bases. The length of the CDR3 is 15 residues. V gave up 2 bases and J gave up 6 bases; unmatched junction bases: 4. The germline V gene has CDR1 MDHEN and CDR2 SYDVKM. The CDR3 spells CASSLPGTSANEQFF. The CDR3 coding sequence is TGTGCCAGCAGTTTACCCGGGACTAGCGCCAATGAGCAGTTCTTC.

V gene TRBV27 combines with J gene TRBJ1-5, with D maybe TRBD1 (6 bases). The CDR3 is made up of 15 amino acids. Germline V gives CDR1 MNHEY, CDR2 SMNVEV (reference sequence). The V end lost 3 bases, the J end lost 3 bases, and 12 bases lay between the germline ends. CDR3 nucleotide sequence: TGTGCCAGCAGTTTCTCGGGGGGCCACAATCAGCCCCAGCATTTT. This gives the protein CASSFSGGHNQPQHF.

This rearrangement joins TRBV5-1 to TRBJ2-7; 7 nucleotides align to TRBD1. Germline CDR1 SGHRS, CDR2 YFSETQ. V lost 3 bases and J lost 0; bases outside the gene matches: 9. This CDR3 spans 16 amino acids. In nucleotides, the CDR3 is TGCGCCAGCAGCTCGCACACAGGGGACATCTCCTACGAGCAGTACTTC. Protein product: CASSSHTGDISYEQYF.

The sample holds a few counts of this clonotype. The V and J genes are TRBV29-1 and TRBJ2-1, with D possibly TRBD1 on 5 matching bases. The germline CDR1 and CDR2 sequences are SQVTM and ANQGSEA. V was clipped by 4 bases and J by 0 bases, with 7 bases between them. CDR3 length: 13 amino acids. The CDR3 protein is CSVAGRSYNEQFF. The CDR3 region has the DNA TGCAGCGTTGCAGGGCGCTCCTACAATGAGCAGTTCTTC.